Listed below are T cell receptor beta chains from one sample, sequenced in a study of blood T cell repertoires in COVID-19. This table comes from immunoSEQ multiplex PCR, and its TCRdb copy is limited to in-frame clones, with some not included. The sample yields roughly 61,000 clones, about 84% seen once. The sequenced sample consisted of peripheral blood. The receptors stem from a man aged 35-49 years with active COVID-19. Both conserved end residues are part of each CDR3. D genes are given only for firm matches.

v_gene,d_gene,j_gene,CDR3aa,CDR3nt
TRBV5-1,TRBD1,TRBJ2-1,CASSFGRGNQQFF,TGCGCCAGCAGCTTTGGCAGGGGGAATCAGCAGTTCTTC
TRBV29-1,TRBD2,TRBJ2-3,CSVYSGRSSETDTQYF,TGCAGCGTTTATAGCGGGAGATCCTCTGAAACAGATACGCAGTATTTT
TRBV19,TRBD2,TRBJ2-3,CASRSAGFADTQYF,TGTGCCAGTAGGTCAGCGGGATTCGCGGATACGCAGTATTTT
TRBV28,TRBD2,TRBJ2-1,CASSLFTSGDYNEQFF,TGTGCCAGCAGTTTATTCACTAGCGGCGACTACAATGAGCAGTTCTTC
TRBV5-5,.,TRBJ1-3,CASSRDSLSGNTIYF,TGTGCCAGCAGTCGGGACTCTCTCTCTGGAAACACCATATATTTT
TRBV19,TRBD1,TRBJ1-3,CASSFRTGRSGNTIYF,TGTGCCAGTAGTTTCCGGACAGGGAGGTCTGGAAACACCATATATTTT
TRBV6-4,TRBD2,TRBJ2-1,CASSDFSTSSVDEQFF,TGTGCCAGCAGTGACTTTTCGACTAGCTCAGTCGATGAGCAGTTCTTC
TRBV5-1,.,TRBJ1-1,CASSLDPRGSTEAFF,TGCGCCAGCAGCTTGGATCCCAGGGGTAGTACTGAAGCTTTCTTT
TRBV12-3/TRBV12-4,.,TRBJ1-2,CASSTGGDYGYTF,TGTGCCAGCAGTACGGGGGGGGACTATGGCTACACCTTC
TRBV7-7,.,TRBJ2-3,CASSLGPGETDTQYF,TGTGCTAGCAGCTTAGGTCCGGGGGAAACAGATACGCAGTATTTT
TRBV19,.,TRBJ1-5,CASSTDAGAVGNQPQHF,TGTGCCAGTAGTACAGATGCAGGGGCCGTTGGCAATCAGCCCCAGCATTTT
TRBV4-1,TRBD1,TRBJ2-7,CASSQDQAVLGQGNYEQYF,TGCGCCAGCAGCCAAGATCAAGCGGTGTTGGGACAGGGCAACTACGAGCAGTACTTC
TRBV5-4,.,TRBJ1-1,CASSFPGRGTEAFF,TGTGCCAGCAGCTTCCCTGGCCGGGGAACTGAAGCTTTCTTT
TRBV2,.,TRBJ1-4,CASSEGAMPNEKLFF,TGTGCCAGCAGTGAAGGGGCCATGCCTAATGAAAAACTGTTTTTT
TRBV27,TRBD1,TRBJ2-1,CASSGQGGGNEQFF,TGTGCCAGCTCGGGACAGGGGGGCGGCAATGAGCAGTTCTTC
TRBV5-6,.,TRBJ2-1,CASSSWGRSTYNEQFF,TGTGCCAGCAGCTCGTGGGGGCGAAGCACCTACAATGAGCAGTTCTTC
TRBV9,.,TRBJ2-3,CASSVGRGTDTQYF,TGTGCCAGCAGCGTCGGGCGGGGCACAGATACGCAGTATTTT